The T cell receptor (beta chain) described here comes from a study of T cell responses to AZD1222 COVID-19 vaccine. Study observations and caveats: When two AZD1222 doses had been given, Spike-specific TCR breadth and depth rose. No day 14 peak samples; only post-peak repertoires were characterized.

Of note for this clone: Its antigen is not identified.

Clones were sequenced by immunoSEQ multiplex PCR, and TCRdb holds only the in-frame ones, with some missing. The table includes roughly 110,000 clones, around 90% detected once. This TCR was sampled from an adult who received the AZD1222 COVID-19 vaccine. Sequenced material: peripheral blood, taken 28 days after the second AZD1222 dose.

In DNA, the CDR3 is TGTGCCAGCAGCTTGGGTGCAGGGATTGGAAACACCATATATTTT. Its translation: CASSLGAGIGNTIYF. The chain has TRBV5-4 and TRBJ1-3; D may be TRBD1 (5 bases). Germline CDR1 and CDR2: SGHNT and YYREEE (reference sequence). With 0 bases removed from V and 3 bases from J, the gap between germline ends came to 10 bases. This CDR3 region has 15 residues.